These 15 T cell receptor beta chains were all obtained from the same sample, sequenced in a study of shared clonotypes between healthy human individuals. Using immunoSEQ multiplex PCR, the repertoire was profiled, and TCRdb retains in-frame clones only, with some absent. Seen here are millions of clones, around nine tenths observed once, and the top ten hold over 0.12%. Sequenced sample: naive CD4+ T cells sorted from blood. Subset in this sample: CD45RA+ positively selected. The receptors were gathered from a man aged 18 to 30 in good health.

This rearrangement joins TRBV18 to TRBJ2-7; D tentatively reads TRBD1 or TRBD2 (5 bases each). Germline V CDR1 and CDR2: KGHSH, LQKENI. This CDR3 comprises 13 residues. Trimming shortened V by 5 bases and J by 5 bases, and 13 bases separated the two germline ends. CDR3 sequence reads: CASSRLEGNEQYF. DNA of the CDR3: TGTGCCAGCTCAAGACTTGAGGGGAACGAGCAGTACTTC. Using reference TRBV18 and TRBJ2-7 for the parts outside the CDR3, the full variable domain is NAGVMQNPRHLVRRRGQEARLRCSPMKGHSHVYWYRQLPEEGLKFMVYLQKENIIDESGMPKERFSAEFPKEGPSILRIQQVVRGDSAAYFCASSRLEGNEQYFGPGTRLTVT.

The chain carries TRBV5-4 and TRBJ2-3; D remains ambiguous. Germline-derived CDR1 and CDR2 are SGHNT and YYREEE (reference sequence). Between the trimmed V and J ends, which lost 4 bases and 4 bases, there was a span of 16 bases. The CDR3 is made up of 15 amino acids. The CDR3 region is CASSQWSRPSDTQYF. DNA of the CDR3: TGTGCCAGCAGCCAGTGGTCACGTCCCTCAGATACGCAGTATTTT. Filled out from reference TRBV5-4 and TRBJ2-3, the complete variable domain reads ETGVTQSPTHLIKTRGQQVTLRCSSQSGHNTVSWYQQALGQGPQFIFQYYREEENGRGNFPPRFSGLQFPNYSSELNVNALELDDSALYLCASSQWSRPSDTQYFGPGTRLTVL.

Concerning this clone: The sample has other DNA sequences that encode this CDR3 too. This chain connects TRBV30 to TRBJ2-1; no firm D call. Germline CDR1 is GTSNPN and CDR2 is SVGIG (reference sequence). The CDR3 runs 12 residues. V shed 0 bases and J shed 7 bases, with 7 bases lying between them. CDR3 protein: CAWSVRGNEQFF. Written as DNA, the CDR3 is TGTGCCTGGAGTGTACGTGGAAATGAGCAGTTCTTC. Supplemented by reference TRBV30 and TRBJ2-1, the full variable domain reads SQTIHQWPATLVQPVGSPLSLECTVEGTSNPNLYWYRQAAGRGLQLLFYSVGIGQISSEVPQNLSASRPQDRQFILSSKKLLLSDSGFYLCAWSVRGNEQFFGPGTRLTVL.

Here the CDR3 reads CASSPRRSSYNEQFF. The CDR3 DNA sequence: TGTGCCAGCAGCCCAAGACGGAGCTCCTACAATGAGCAGTTCTTC. The V gene is TRBV9, the J gene TRBJ2-1, with D uncertain. From germline, CDR1 is SGDLS and CDR2 YYNGEE. The CDR3 has 15 amino acids. V lost 4 bases to trimming and J lost 0 bases, with 11 bases between them.

V and J are TRBV11-2 and TRBJ1-4; D gene uncertain. The CDR3 totals 15 residues. The germline CDR1 and CDR2 sequences are SGHAT and FQNNGV. The V and J ends lost 5 bases and 6 bases respectively, with 16 bases between them. The CDR3 DNA reads TGTGCCAGCAGCCCCCTAGGGCGGACTTATGAAAAACTGTTTTTT. This codes for CASSPLGRTYEKLFF.

V and J are TRBV2 and TRBJ1-5, with a possible D match to TRBD1 (6 bases). The CDR3 is 14 amino acids. The germline V gene encodes CDR1 SNHLY and CDR2 FYNNEI. V was pared by 7 bases and J by 7 bases, with 17 bases between. In nucleotides, the CDR3 is TGTGCCAGCACCTACCGGACAGAAGGGCAGCCCCAGCATTTT. Its translation: CASTYRTEGQPQHF.

The chain joins TRBV5-8 to TRBJ2-7; 7 nucleotides line up with TRBD1. The length of the CDR3 is 15 residues. The V gene end was trimmed by 4 bases and the J gene end by 3 bases; junction bases not matched to a gene: 10. CDR1 and CDR2 from the germline V gene are SGHTS and YDEGEE. The CDR3 protein is CASSNRDRAFYEQYF. In nucleotides, the CDR3 is TGTGCCAGCAGCAACCGGGACAGAGCTTTCTACGAGCAGTACTTC.

The chain joins TRBV5-1 to TRBJ2-5; D may match TRBD1 or TRBD2 (5 bases each). Germline CDR1 reads SGHRS; CDR2 reads YFSETQ. The ends were cut back, 0 bases at V and 0 bases at J, with 9 bases in the middle. This CDR3 has 15 amino acids. CDR3 in amino acids: CASSLEGRHQETQYF. In DNA, the CDR3 is TGCGCCAGCAGCTTGGAGGGACGTCACCAAGAGACCCAGTACTTC.

The rearrangement uses TRBV18 and TRBJ2-5; D could derive from TRBD1 or TRBD2 (5 bases each). The ends were cut back, 8 bases at V and 4 bases at J, with 20 bases in the middle. The CDR3 has 15 amino acids. Per germline, CDR1 KGHSH and CDR2 LQKENI. The CDR3 spells CASQFRGQGRETQYF. The CDR3, as DNA: TGTGCCAGCCAATTCAGAGGGCAGGGACGAGAGACCCAGTACTTC. The full variable domain, rest sourced from reference TRBV18 and TRBJ2-5, is NAGVMQNPRHLVRRRGQEARLRCSPMKGHSHVYWYRQLPEEGLKFMVYLQKENIIDESGMPKERFSAEFPKEGPSILRIQQVVRGDSAAYFCASQFRGQGRETQYFGPGTRLLVL.

This clone was seen once. This chain links TRBV5-5 with TRBJ2-1; 13 bases match TRBD2. Germline V gene data show CDR1 as SGHKS and CDR2 as YYEKEE (reference sequence). V shed 0 bases and J 7 bases; nucleotides not matched to a gene: 4. CDR3 size: 16 residues. CDR3 nucleotides: TGTGCCAGCAGCTTGGGACTAGCGGGAGGACAGAATGAGCAGTTCTTC. Translating gives CASSLGLAGGQNEQFF.

The chain carries TRBV19 and TRBJ2-3; TRBD2 might be the D (6 bases). Germline CDR1 LNHDA, CDR2 SQIVND (reference sequence). V was clipped by 8 bases and J by 0 bases, with 12 bases between them. The CDR3 has 14 amino acids. This CDR3 is CASRGTTSTDTQYF. In DNA form, the CDR3 reads TGTGCCAGTCGCGGGACGACTAGCACAGATACGCAGTATTTT.

The V and J genes are TRBV6-1 and TRBJ2-5; D unclear. Germline lookup yields CDR1 MNHNS and CDR2 SASEGT. V dropped 3 bases and J dropped 8 bases, with 13 bases sitting between them. CDR3 length: 13 amino acids. In DNA, the CDR3 is TGTGCCAGCAGTGACAAAAATTCTCCCACCCAGTACTTC. This gives the protein CASSDKNSPTQYF.

The chain links TRBV7-2 to TRBJ2-2, with D unclear. The V and J ends lost 1 base and 5 bases respectively, with 8 bases between them. The germline V gene has CDR1 SGHTA and CDR2 FQGNSA. CDR3 length: 14 amino acids. The CDR3 reads CASSLVGRTGELFF. CDR3 sequence (DNA): TGTGCCAGCAGCTTAGTCGGTCGGACCGGGGAGCTGTTTTTT.

CDR3 DNA sequence: TGTGCCAGCAGCAAAAGAGGGGGGACACTAGATGGCTACACCTTC. This translates into CASSKRGGTLDGYTF. The genes are TRBV21-1 and TRBJ1-2. TRBV21-1 is annotated as a pseudogene. CDR3 size: 15 residues.

This chain uses TRBV6-1 with TRBJ2-7; D possibly corresponds to TRBD1 (7 bases). The germline gives CDR1 MNHNS, CDR2 SASEGT. The CDR3 runs to 15 residues. With 6 bases removed from V and 7 bases from J, the gap between germline ends came to 22 bases. CDR3 in amino acids: CASRRGGTASREQYF. The CDR3 nucleotides are TGTGCCAGCAGAAGAGGGGGGACAGCCTCGAGGGAGCAGTACTTC.